Below, 5 T cell receptor beta chains from the same sample are listed, as sequenced in a study of shared clonotypes between healthy human individuals. The method was immunoSEQ multiplex PCR; TCRdb's version includes in-frame clones alone and lacks a portion of them. The sample contains around 430,000 clones, roughly 77% of which appear only once. What was sequenced was PBMCs. The receptors were sampled from a woman aged 40 to 50 in good health. Some clones in this sample may be carry-over from other donors' samples.

V is TRBV6-5 and J is TRBJ2-2; 10 bases are shared with TRBD1. The CDR3 sequence is 15 residues long. The J segment lost 3 bases and the V segment lost 7 bases, leaving 5 bases of the junction unmatched. Germline CDR1 reads MNHEY; CDR2 reads SVGAGI. In DNA, the CDR3 is TGTGCCAGCACCGCGACAGGGGGCGACACCGGGGAGCTGTTTTTT. Protein sequence: CASTATGGDTGELFF.

In DNA, the CDR3 is TGTGCCAGCGTGGCCGACAGGGCCAGAGAAATGAACACTGAAGCTTTCTTT. This gives the protein CASVADRAREMNTEAFF. The chain couples TRBV2 to TRBJ1-1, with 7 bases that match TRBD1. This CDR3 region has 17 residues. Germline assignment: CDR1 SNHLY and CDR2 FYNNEI. The V gene end was trimmed by 8 bases and the J gene end by 0 bases; junction bases not matched to a gene: 15.

The V and J genes are TRBV6-1 and TRBJ1-3, with D perhaps matching TRBD1 (6 bases). The germline V and J ends were trimmed by 5 bases and 0 bases, with 11 bases remaining between them. Looked up from germline, CDR1 is MNHNS and CDR2 is SASEGT. CDR3 length: 15 residues. The CDR3 loop reads CASSPTGTSGNTIYF. For the CDR3, the DNA is TGTGCCAGCAGTCCCACAGGGACCTCTGGAAACACCATATATTTT.

The gene calls are TRBV28 and TRBJ1-3; TRBD1 matches 7 bases. With V trimmed by 6 bases and J by 7 bases, 21 bases remained unmatched. This CDR3 contains 18 residues. Germline assignment: CDR1 MDHEN and CDR2 SYDVKM. The CDR3 is CASRYTTIDREKMNTIYF. CDR3 coding DNA: TGTGCCAGCAGATACACTACTATAGACAGGGAAAAGATGAACACCATATATTTT.

The chain links TRBV11-3 to TRBJ2-2; 9 nucleotides match TRBD1. The germline V gene has CDR1 SGHNT and CDR2 YENEEA. The CDR3 loop spans 15 amino acids. V shed 5 bases and J 7 bases; nucleotides not matched to a gene: 8. The CDR3 DNA reads TGTGCCAGCAGCCAACAGGGGGCACTGGGCGGGGAGCTGTTTTTT. Translation gives CASSQQGALGGELFF.